This T cell receptor beta chain was recovered during a study of blood T cell repertoires in COVID-19. The data were produced by immunoSEQ multiplex PCR, yet TCRdb's version contains in-frame clones alone and is incomplete. There are about 220,000 clones in the sample; around 83% occur only once, and roughly 6.2% lies in the top ten. The CDR3 spans 13 residues. J lost 17 bases, V lost 3 bases, and 10 bases had no gene match. The sequence came from a woman aged 40 to 50 who had recovered from COVID-19. Sample: PBMCs or T cells enriched from blood (not recorded which). The J gene is TRBJ2-6, the V gene TRBV5-3; 8 bases agree with TRBD2. TRBV5-3 has ORF status, its function being uncertain. The CDR3, as DNA: TGTGCCAGAAGCTGGCGGGGGGTGCGGGAAGTGACTTTC. Its translation: CARSWRGVREVTF.